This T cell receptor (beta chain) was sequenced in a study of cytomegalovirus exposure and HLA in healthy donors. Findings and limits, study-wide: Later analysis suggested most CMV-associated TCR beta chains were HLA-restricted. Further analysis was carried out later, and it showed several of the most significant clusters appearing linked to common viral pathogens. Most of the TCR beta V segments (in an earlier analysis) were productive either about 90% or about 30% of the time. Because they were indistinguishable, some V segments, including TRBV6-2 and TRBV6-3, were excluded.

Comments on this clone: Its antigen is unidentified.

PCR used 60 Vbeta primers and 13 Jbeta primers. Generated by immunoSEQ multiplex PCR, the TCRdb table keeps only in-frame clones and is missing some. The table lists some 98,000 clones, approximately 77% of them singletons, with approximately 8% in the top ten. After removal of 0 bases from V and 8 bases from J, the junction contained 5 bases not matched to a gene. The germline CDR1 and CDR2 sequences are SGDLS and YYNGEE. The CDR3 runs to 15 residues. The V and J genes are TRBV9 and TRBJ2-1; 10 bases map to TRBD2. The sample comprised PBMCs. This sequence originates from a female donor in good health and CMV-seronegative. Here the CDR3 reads CASSVEPGLAHEQFF. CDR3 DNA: TGTGCCAGCAGCGTAGAACCGGGACTAGCGCATGAGCAGTTCTTC.